What follows are 28 T cell receptor beta chains derived from one specimen sequenced in a study of blood T cell repertoires in COVID-19. Assay used: immunoSEQ multiplex PCR; TCRdb lists only in-frame clones, some missing. Among under 300,000 clones, 86% were seen once, and the ten largest hold 6.2%. Sequencing used peripheral blood. These receptors originate from a man aged 55 to 70 with acute or convalescent COVID-19.

The V gene is TRBV27, the J gene TRBJ2-7; a possible D gene is TRBD2 (5 bases). Germline V CDR1 and CDR2: MNHEY, SMNVEV (reference sequence). This CDR3 is 12 amino acids long. V was trimmed by 3 bases and J by 6 bases, leaving 9 bases between them. The CDR3 here is CASSFGEGEQYF. In nucleotides, the CDR3 is TGTGCCAGCAGTTTCGGTGAGGGCGAGCAGTACTTC.

The table lists this clone with a count of one. CDR3 DNA: TGTGCCAGCAGTACCTCCCGGACAGGGAAAGACATTCAGTACTTC. This translates into CASSTSRTGKDIQYF. The rearrangement joins TRBV6-2 or TRBV6-3 to TRBJ2-4; 8 nucleotides agree with TRBD1. Germline CDR1 and CDR2: MNHEY and SVGEGT. The CDR3 loop spans 15 amino acids. With V trimmed by 5 bases and J by 8 bases, 11 bases remained unmatched.

This chain connects TRBV7-2 to TRBJ1-5; weak D call: TRBD1 (6 bases). Germline CDR1 SGHTA, CDR2 FQGNSA. Trimming cost V 6 bases and J 6 bases, with 21 bases left between them. The CDR3 covers 16 residues. Here the CDR3 DNA reads TGTGCCAGCAGTCTAGACGGCAGAGGGGGTGCTCAGCCCCAGCATTTT. This encodes CASSLDGRGGAQPQHF.

This clone appeared a few times. The chain employs TRBV5-5 and TRBJ1-2; D not resolved. V dropped 0 bases and J dropped 4 bases, with 13 bases sitting between them. The CDR3 extends over 15 amino acids. The germline V gene has CDR1 SGHKS and CDR2 YYEKEE (reference sequence). CDR3 DNA sequence: TGTGCCAGCAGCTTGGGGCCTTCGAACCCCTATGGCTACACCTTC. It encodes CASSLGPSNPYGYTF.

The chain employs TRBV6-5 and TRBJ1-2, with TRBD1 matching 7 bases. Germline V lookup: CDR1 MNHEY, CDR2 SVGAGI. V was clipped by 6 bases and J by 4 bases; unmatched bases: 8. CDR3 length: 14 amino acids. Written as DNA, the CDR3 is TGTGCCAGCAGCTACGACAGGGAAGTCTATGGCTACACCTTC. It codes for CASSYDREVYGYTF.

V is TRBV9 and J is TRBJ1-6; tentatively, D is TRBD1 (6 bases). Germline CDR1 and CDR2: SGDLS and YYNGEE. V dropped 4 bases and J dropped 5 bases, with 25 bases sitting between them. CDR3 length: 19 residues. CDR3 loop: CASSPVEFAGTRNNSPLHF. Here the CDR3 DNA reads TGTGCCAGCAGCCCCGTCGAATTTGCCGGGACAAGAAATAATTCACCCCTCCACTTT.

The chain recombines TRBV10-3 with TRBJ1-2, with 7 bases matching TRBD1. CDR3 length: 14 residues. Germline-derived CDR1 and CDR2 are ENHRY and SYGVKD. V trimming: 4 bases; J trimming: 4 bases; junction bases outside the gene matches: 6. The CDR3: CAISGGDSFYGYTF. CDR3 nucleotide sequence: TGTGCCATCAGTGGAGGGGACAGCTTCTATGGCTACACCTTC.

V and J are TRBV7-6 and TRBJ2-7; TRBD1 aligns across 10 bases. The J segment lost 4 bases and the V segment lost 5 bases, leaving 5 bases of the junction unmatched. This CDR3 has 14 residues. Per germline, CDR1 SGHVS and CDR2 FNYEAQ. CDR3 protein: CASSRQGAGYEQYF. The CDR3 DNA reads as TGTGCCAGCAGCAGACAGGGGGCGGGTTACGAGCAGTACTTC.

The sample holds one count of this clone. CDR3 DNA sequence: TGCGCCAGCAGCTTCGGAGGACAGAGTTATGGCTACACCTTC. This encodes CASSFGGQSYGYTF. The V call is TRBV5-1, the J call TRBJ1-2; a possible D gene is TRBD1 (6 bases). In germline, CDR1 is SGHRS, CDR2 YFSETQ. The germline V and J ends were trimmed by 2 bases and 5 bases, with 13 bases remaining between them. CDR3 length: 14 residues.

The chain has TRBV30 and TRBJ2-7; 10 nucleotides agree with TRBD2. The CDR3 spans 17 residues. Germline CDR1 is GTSNPN and CDR2 is SVGIG (reference sequence). V was pared by 0 bases and J by 5 bases, with 13 bases of the junction left unmatched. Here the CDR3 DNA reads TGTGCCTGGAGTGTAGCTCGCCCTAGCGGGAGAGAAGACGAGCAGTACTTC. This translates into CAWSVARPSGREDEQYF.

The chain recombines TRBV7-9 with TRBJ1-5, with D uncertain. Trimming shortened V by 2 bases and J by 4 bases, and 3 bases separated the two germline ends. This CDR3 contains 12 residues. CDR1 is SEHNR, CDR2 FQNEAQ, per germline (reference sequence). Written as DNA, the CDR3 is TGTGCCAGCAGCTTATTAAATCAGCCCCAGCATTTT. This codes for CASSLLNQPQHF.

J is TRBJ1-2 and V is TRBV4-3; possible D gene TRBD1, 6 bases. The CDR3 spans 14 residues. Looked up from germline, CDR1 is LGHNA and CDR2 is YSLEER. V lost 2 bases and J 2 bases, leaving 9 bases between the germline ends. CDR3 sequence reads: CASSQPQGNYGYTF. The CDR3, as DNA: TGCGCCAGCAGCCAACCACAGGGAAACTATGGCTACACCTTC.

There are a few counts of this clone. The chain joins TRBV28 to TRBJ1-2; perhaps TRBD1 as D (5 bases). Germline V lookup: CDR1 MDHEN, CDR2 SYDVKM. The V and J ends lost 7 bases and 2 bases respectively, with 11 bases between them. This CDR3 has 13 residues. The CDR3 DNA reads as TGTGCCAGCACTCGGACAATGAACTATGGCTACACCTTC. Its protein is CASTRTMNYGYTF.

This chain joins TRBV4-3 and TRBJ2-1; 10 positions agree with TRBD2. CDR1 and CDR2 (germline): LGHNA, YSLEER. This CDR3 spans 18 amino acids. Germline trimming cut 4 bases from V and 4 bases from J; bases unmatched to any gene: 13. This chain's CDR3 is CASSRSYILAGSYNEQFF. The CDR3, as DNA: TGCGCCAGCAGCCGCTCCTACATACTAGCGGGATCATACAATGAGCAGTTCTTC.

This rearrangement joins TRBV28 to TRBJ2-1, with 8 bases aligning to TRBD2. The V gene end was trimmed by 5 bases and the J gene end by 2 bases; junction bases not matched to a gene: 11. This CDR3 region has 17 residues. CDR1 and CDR2 (germline): MDHEN, SYDVKM. The CDR3 region has the DNA TGTGCCAGCAGTCCATCTGGGGCGGGAGGTGCCTACAATGAGCAGTTCTTC. Translated, it gives CASSPSGAGGAYNEQFF.

The genes are TRBV28 and TRBJ1-5; D possibly corresponds to TRBD1 (6 bases). The CDR3 is made up of 13 amino acids. Germline V gene data show CDR1 as MDHEN and CDR2 as SYDVKM. The V and J ends lost 11 bases and 3 bases respectively, with 14 bases between them. CDR3 region: CAVGGQINQPQHF. The CDR3 bases are TGTGCCGTTGGAGGACAGATCAATCAGCCCCAGCATTTT.

The chain carries TRBV7-5 and TRBJ1-2; whether TRBD1, the table's D call, matches the DNA was not checked. TRBV7-5 has pseudogene status. The length of the CDR3 is 16 residues. CDR3 sequence: CARSSEGPGVNYGYTF. The CDR3 bases are TGTGCCAGAAGCTCCGAGGGGCCAGGGGTTAACTATGGCTACACCTTC.

V usage is TRBV5-1 and J usage is TRBJ2-1; 16 bases are a match to TRBD2. The junction had 4 bases not matched to a gene; V was cut back by 3 bases and J by 4 bases. The germline gives CDR1 SGHRS, CDR2 YFSETQ. The CDR3 has 17 residues. Here the CDR3 reads CASSSGLAGGWYNEQFF. CDR3 nucleotides: TGCGCCAGCAGCTCGGGACTAGCGGGAGGGTGGTACAATGAGCAGTTCTTC.

The V call is TRBV30, the J call TRBJ1-1, with unresolved D. The CDR3 has 16 amino acids. V was shortened by 3 bases and J by 5 bases, with 22 bases between the two germline ends. Germline-derived CDR1 and CDR2 are GTSNPN and SVGIG (reference sequence). Written as DNA, the CDR3 is TGTGCCTGGAGCAGACGGGGTCGGGATCGGGGAACTGAAGCTTTCTTT. Protein: CAWSRRGRDRGTEAFF.

This chain links TRBV3-1 (or the pseudogene TRBV3-2) with TRBJ1-1, with D tentatively TRBD1 (6 bases). The CDR3 loop spans 14 amino acids. Per the germline V gene, CDR1 is LGHDT and CDR2 is YNNKEL (reference sequence). Trimming removed 0 bases from V and 3 bases from J, with 8 bases in between. CDR3 bases: TGTGCCAGCAGCCAAGACCCAGGGGACACTGAAGCTTTCTTT. This translates into CASSQDPGDTEAFF.

This clone was counted between two and nine times. The chain combines TRBV7-2 with TRBJ1-5; the match to TRBD1 covers 9 bases. The CDR3 extends over 14 amino acids. V gave up 6 bases and J gave up 7 bases; unmatched junction bases: 7. CDR1 SGHTA and CDR2 FQGNSA come from the germline V gene. The CDR3 nucleotides read TGTGCCAGCAGTACTGGGACAGGGACGCAGCCCCAGCATTTT. Translated: CASSTGTGTQPQHF.

This clone was seen only a few times. CDR3 nucleotide sequence: TGTGCCAGCAGTTACGGAGTTAGCGGGTACGGAGCTTTCTTT. It is translated as CASSYGVSGYGAFF. V is TRBV6-5 and J is TRBJ1-1; D is unresolved. The germline V gene has CDR1 MNHEY and CDR2 SVGAGI. The V end was cut by 2 bases, the J end by 10 bases, with 17 bases between. The CDR3 runs 14 residues.

The J gene is TRBJ2-2, the V gene TRBV19; 7 bases map to TRBD1. V lost 6 bases to trimming and J lost 10 bases; unmatched junction nucleotides: 11. Per the germline V gene, CDR1 is LNHDA and CDR2 is SQIVND (reference sequence). There are 14 residues in the CDR3. CDR3: CASRTGSTVAELFF. For the CDR3, the DNA is TGTGCCAGTAGGACAGGGAGCACCGTTGCGGAGCTGTTTTTT. Full variable domain (missing parts from reference TRBV19 and TRBJ2-2): DGGITQSPKYLFRKEGQNVTLSCEQNLNHDAMYWYRQDPGQGLRLIYYSQIVNDFQKGDIAEGYSVSREKKESFPLTVTSAQKNPTAFYLCASRTGSTVAELFFGEGSRLTVL.

The genes are TRBV9 and TRBJ1-2, with D perhaps matching TRBD1 (6 bases). This CDR3 has 17 amino acids. V was cut by 4 bases and J by 8 bases, with 27 bases left in between. Germline values: CDR1 SGDLS, CDR2 YYNGEE. The CDR3: CASSQTAVRGARGGYTF. CDR3 DNA sequence: TGTGCCAGCAGCCAAACCGCCGTCCGGGGGGCCCGAGGAGGCTACACCTTC. Combining the CDR3 with reference TRBV9 and TRBJ1-2 gives the whole variable domain DSGVTQTPKHLITATGQRVTLRCSPRSGDLSVYWYQQSLDQGLQFLIQYYNGEERAKGNILERFSAQQFPDLHSELNLSSLELGDSALYFCASSQTAVRGARGGYTFGSGTRLTVV.

The chain combines TRBV9 with TRBJ2-2; D is unresolved. With 4 bases removed from V and 4 bases from J, the gap between germline ends came to 14 bases. CDR3 length: 15 amino acids. The germline CDR1 and CDR2 sequences are SGDLS and YYNGEE. CDR3 nucleotides: TGTGCCAGCAGCCCCGTCCTGGCTCCCACCGGGGAGCTGTTTTTT. It is translated as CASSPVLAPTGELFF.

A single count supports this clone. This chain uses TRBV19 with TRBJ2-3, with 8 bases identical to TRBD2. This CDR3 spans 14 amino acids. Germline-derived CDR1 and CDR2 are LNHDA and SQIVND (reference sequence). Unmatched junction bases numbered 8, after V lost 10 bases and J lost 2 bases. The CDR3 region is CATRLAQDTDTQYF. The CDR3 bases are TGTGCCACCCGACTAGCGCAAGACACAGATACGCAGTATTTT.

This clone was counted between two and nine times. The chain combines TRBV16 with TRBJ1-2; TRBD1 matches at 7 bases. The CDR3 is 15 amino acids. The germline V gene has CDR1 KGHSY and CDR2 FQNENV. J was trimmed by 5 bases and V by 0 bases; bases with no gene match: 6. The CDR3 sequence: CASSQSRQGGYGYTF. Written as DNA, the CDR3 is TGTGCCAGCAGCCAATCTCGACAGGGTGGATATGGCTACACCTTC.

CDR3 DNA sequence: TGTGCCAGCGCCGATTCCAGGGGGGTCACAGATACGCAGTATTTT. Translating gives CASADSRGVTDTQYF. This chain joins TRBV6-5 and TRBJ2-3, with D possibly matching TRBD1 (7 bases). The germline V gene has CDR1 MNHEY and CDR2 SVGAGI. The CDR3 loop spans 15 amino acids. The V gene lost 8 bases and the J gene lost 2 bases, with 17 bases spanning the gap.